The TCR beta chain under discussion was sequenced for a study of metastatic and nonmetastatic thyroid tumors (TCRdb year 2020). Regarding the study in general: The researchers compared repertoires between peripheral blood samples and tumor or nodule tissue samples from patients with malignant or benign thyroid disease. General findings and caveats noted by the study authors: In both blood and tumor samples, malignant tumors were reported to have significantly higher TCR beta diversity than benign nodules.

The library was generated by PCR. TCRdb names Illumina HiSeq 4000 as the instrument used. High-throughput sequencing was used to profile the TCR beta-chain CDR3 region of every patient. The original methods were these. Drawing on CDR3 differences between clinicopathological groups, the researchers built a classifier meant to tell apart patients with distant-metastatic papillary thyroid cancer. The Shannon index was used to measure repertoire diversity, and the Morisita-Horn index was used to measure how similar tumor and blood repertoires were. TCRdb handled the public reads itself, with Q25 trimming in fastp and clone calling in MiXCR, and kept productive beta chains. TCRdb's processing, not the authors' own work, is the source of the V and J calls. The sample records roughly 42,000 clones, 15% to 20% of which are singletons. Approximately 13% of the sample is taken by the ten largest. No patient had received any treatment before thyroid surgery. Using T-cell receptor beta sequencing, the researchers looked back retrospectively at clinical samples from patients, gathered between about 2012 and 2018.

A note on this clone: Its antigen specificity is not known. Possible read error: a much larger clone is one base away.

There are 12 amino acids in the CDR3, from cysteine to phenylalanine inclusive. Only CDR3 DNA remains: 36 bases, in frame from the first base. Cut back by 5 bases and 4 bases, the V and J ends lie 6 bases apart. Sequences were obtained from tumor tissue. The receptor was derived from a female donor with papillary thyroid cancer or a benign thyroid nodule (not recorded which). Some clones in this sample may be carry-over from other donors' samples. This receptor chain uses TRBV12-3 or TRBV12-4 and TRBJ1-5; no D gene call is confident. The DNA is TGTGCCAGCAGTCGGTTTAATCAGCCCCAGCATTTT. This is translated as CASSRFNQPQHF.